This T cell receptor beta chain was sequenced in a study of T cells of healthy individuals (dated by TCRdb to the late 2010s). CDR1 and CDR2, per the germline V gene, are MGHRA and YSYEKL. V and J are truncated by 3 bases and 0 bases respectively, leaving an intervening sequence of 9 bases. The CDR3, from cysteine to phenylalanine, totals 14 residues. Of all the DNA, just the CDR3 is kept, 42 bases in frame from base 1. Libraries were constructed by 5' RACE. Sequencing was performed on an Illumina MiSeq. Using fastp at Q25 and MiXCR, TCRdb reprocessed the public reads and kept productive beta chains. Rows merge per CDR3 protein into single entries with the most common DNA and genes. This sample has about 53,000 distinct CDR3 sequences in its table, and around 15% of those were observed once. The top ten constitute roughly a sixth of the sample. This clonotype was detected only a few times. It lacks a known antigen. Base quality data are lacking; no much larger clone is found one base away.

This receptor was identified in a human donor in good health. The sequence links TRBV4-1 to TRBJ2-7, and TRBD2 may be the D gene, going by 6 matching bases. This receptor carries the CDR3 CASSQGRSSYEQYF. The DNA sequence follows: TGCGCCAGCAGCCAGGGGAGGAGCTCCTACGAGCAGTACTTC.